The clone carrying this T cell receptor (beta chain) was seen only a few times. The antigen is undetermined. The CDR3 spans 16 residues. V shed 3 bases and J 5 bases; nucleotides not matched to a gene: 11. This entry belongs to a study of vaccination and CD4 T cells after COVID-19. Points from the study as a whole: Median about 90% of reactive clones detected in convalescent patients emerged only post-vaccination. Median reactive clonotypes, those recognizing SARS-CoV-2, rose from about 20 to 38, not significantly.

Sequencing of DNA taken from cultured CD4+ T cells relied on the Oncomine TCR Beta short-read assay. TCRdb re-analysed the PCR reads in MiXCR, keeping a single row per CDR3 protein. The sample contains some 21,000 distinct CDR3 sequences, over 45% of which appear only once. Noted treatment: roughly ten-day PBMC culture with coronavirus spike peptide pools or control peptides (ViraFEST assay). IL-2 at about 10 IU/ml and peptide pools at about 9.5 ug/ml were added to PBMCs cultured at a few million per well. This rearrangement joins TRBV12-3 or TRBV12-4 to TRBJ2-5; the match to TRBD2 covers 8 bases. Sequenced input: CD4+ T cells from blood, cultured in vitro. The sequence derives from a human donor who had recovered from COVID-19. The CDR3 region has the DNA TGTGCCAGCAGTTTGACAACGGGACTAGGGGTCGAGACCCAGTACTTC. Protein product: CASSLTTGLGVETQYF.